The 5 T cell receptor beta chains presented below share a single source sample, sequenced in a study of T cell responses to AZD1222 COVID-19 vaccine. The repertoire was sequenced with immunoSEQ multiplex PCR; TCRdb's copy has only in-frame clones and lacks some. Of 100,000 to 150,000 clones listed, around 86% are singletons. Sequencing was performed on peripheral blood, taken on day 0 of AZD1222 vaccination. Every receptor here comes from an adult in good health.

This CDR3 reads CASSHETSRGIYF. As DNA, the CDR3 is TGTGCCAGCAGCCACGAGACTAGTAGGGGGATCTACTTC. V and J are TRBV3-1 (or the pseudogene TRBV3-2) and TRBJ2-5; D tentatively reads TRBD1 or TRBD2 (6 bases each). The ends were cut back, 3 bases at V and 14 bases at J, with 19 bases in the middle. The germline gives CDR1 LGHDT, CDR2 YNNKEL (reference sequence). This CDR3 is built from 13 residues.

The chain uses TRBV19 and TRBJ2-1, with 9 bases fitting TRBD2. The CDR3 covers 15 residues. CDR1 is LNHDA, CDR2 SQIVND, per germline (reference sequence). V shed 4 bases and J 9 bases; nucleotides not matched to a gene: 10. CDR3 residues: CASSTLAGEKFEQFF. As DNA, the CDR3 is TGTGCCAGTAGTACATTAGCGGGAGAGAAGTTTGAGCAGTTCTTC.

This chain joins TRBV14 and TRBJ2-5, with a possible D match to TRBD2 (7 bases). From germline, CDR1 is SGHDN and CDR2 FVKESK. V lost 4 bases to trimming and J lost 9 bases, with 21 bases between them. The CDR3 has 15 amino acids. CDR3 sequence: CASSLNYGGPRAQYF. The CDR3 DNA follows: TGTGCCAGCAGCCTCAACTACGGGGGGCCACGGGCCCAGTACTTC.

The J gene is TRBJ1-2, the V gene TRBV6-5; D gene unclear. Germline values: CDR1 MNHEY, CDR2 SVGAGI. This CDR3 has 12 residues. The V and J ends lost 6 bases and 4 bases respectively, with 9 bases between them. CDR3 sequence: CASRRSGYGYTF. The CDR3 DNA is TGTGCCAGCAGAAGGAGTGGCTATGGCTACACCTTC.

The chain joins TRBV4-2 to TRBJ1-5; TRBD1 might be the D (6 bases). V lost 0 bases, J lost 4 bases, and 10 bases lay in between. CDR3 length: 15 amino acids. The germline gives CDR1 LGHNA, CDR2 YNFKEQ. The DNA for the CDR3 is TGTGCCAGCAGCCAAGAGTGGCAGGGGAATCAGCCCCAGCATTTT. Translating it yields CASSQEWQGNQPQHF.